This T cell receptor (beta chain) was captured in a study of shared clonotypes between healthy human individuals. Study information: Two female and three male donors aged 18 to 49 were enrolled.

Looked up from germline, CDR1 is MNHEY and CDR2 is SMNVEV (reference sequence). This CDR3 region has 16 residues. Trimming pared 3 bases from V and 9 bases from J, leaving 21 bases between. In its sample, this clone was seen many times. Some 90 million PBMCs supplied genomic DNA for unsorted samples. Investigators spread the genomic DNA of each subset evenly over several immunoSEQ plates. Per the original data handling: ImmunoSEQ junction-only sequences lacked quality scores, so their filtering differed. Sequenced by immunoSEQ multiplex PCR; TCRdb stores in-frame clones only, minus some. The V and J calls and clone size were taken over from that table, and D and trimming were inferred from the DNA. Among fewer than 500,000 clones listed, roughly 85% were seen once.

The TCR was taken from a woman between 40 and 50 years old in good health. Some clones in this sample may be carry-over from other donors' samples. The sequencing input was PBMCs. The rearrangement joins TRBV27 to TRBJ2-1; a weak D match, TRBD2 (6 bases). CDR3 nucleotide sequence: TGTGCCAGCAGTTTCCTGGGGGGACCCAGCGACGGTGAGCAGTTCTTC. Encoded protein: CASSFLGGPSDGEQFF.